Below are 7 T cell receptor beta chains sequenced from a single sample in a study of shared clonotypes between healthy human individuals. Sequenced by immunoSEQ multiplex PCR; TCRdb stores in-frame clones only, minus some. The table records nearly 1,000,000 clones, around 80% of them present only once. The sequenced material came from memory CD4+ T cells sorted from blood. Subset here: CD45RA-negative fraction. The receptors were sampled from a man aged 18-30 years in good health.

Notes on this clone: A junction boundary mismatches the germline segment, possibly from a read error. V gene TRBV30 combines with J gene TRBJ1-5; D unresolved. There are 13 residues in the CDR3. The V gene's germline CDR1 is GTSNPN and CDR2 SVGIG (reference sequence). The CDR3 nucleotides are TGCGCCTTCGGGTATTACGGGAATCAGCCCCAGCATTTT. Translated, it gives CAFGYYGNQPQHF.

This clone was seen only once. CDR3 coding DNA: TGTGCCAGTAGTGCTACAGGGGACGGCTACACCTTC. This gives the protein CASSATGDGYTF. The chain has TRBV19 and TRBJ1-2; 7 positions agree with TRBD1. The CDR3 sequence is 12 residues long. Per the germline V gene, CDR1 is LNHDA and CDR2 is SQIVND (reference sequence). The J segment lost 8 bases and the V segment lost 5 bases, leaving 5 bases of the junction unmatched.

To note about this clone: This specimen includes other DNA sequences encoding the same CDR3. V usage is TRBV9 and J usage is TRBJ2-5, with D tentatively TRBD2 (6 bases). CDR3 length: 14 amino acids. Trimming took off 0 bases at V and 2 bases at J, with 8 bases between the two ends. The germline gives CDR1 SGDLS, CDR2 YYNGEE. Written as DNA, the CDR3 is TGTGCCAGCAGCGTAGCCGGACTACAAGAGACCCAGTACTTC. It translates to CASSVAGLQETQYF.

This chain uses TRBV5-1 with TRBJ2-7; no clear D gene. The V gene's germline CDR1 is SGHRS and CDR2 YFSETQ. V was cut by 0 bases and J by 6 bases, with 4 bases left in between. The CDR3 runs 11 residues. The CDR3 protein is CASSLDGEQYF. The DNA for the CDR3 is TGCGCCAGCAGCTTGGACGGCGAGCAGTACTTC.

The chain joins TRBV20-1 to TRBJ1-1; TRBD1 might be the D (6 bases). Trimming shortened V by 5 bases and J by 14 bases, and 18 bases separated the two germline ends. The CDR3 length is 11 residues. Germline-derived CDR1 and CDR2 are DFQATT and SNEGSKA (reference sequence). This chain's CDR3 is CSARQVPLTFF. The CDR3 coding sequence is TGCAGTGCTCGACAGGTCCCCCTTACCTTCTTT.

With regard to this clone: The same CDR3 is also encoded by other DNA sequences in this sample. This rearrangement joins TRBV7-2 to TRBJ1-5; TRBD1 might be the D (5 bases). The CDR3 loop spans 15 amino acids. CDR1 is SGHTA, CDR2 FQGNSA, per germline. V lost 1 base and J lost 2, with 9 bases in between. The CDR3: CASSLDPGRNQPQHF. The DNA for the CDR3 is TGTGCCAGCAGCTTAGATCCGGGACGCAATCAGCCCCAGCATTTT.

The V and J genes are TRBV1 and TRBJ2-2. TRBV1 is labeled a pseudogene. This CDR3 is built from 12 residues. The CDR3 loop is CTSSPIDGELFF. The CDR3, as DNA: TGCACCAGCAGCCCCATTGACGGGGAGCTGTTTTTT.